One and the same sample provided the 24 T cell receptor beta chains below, sequenced in a study of cytomegalovirus exposure and HLA in healthy donors. In the PCR, 60 Vbeta and 13 Jbeta primers were used. The method was immunoSEQ multiplex PCR; TCRdb's version includes in-frame clones alone and lacks a portion of them. The sample yields tens of thousands of clones, 70% to 80% seen once. The material sequenced was PBMCs. Receptors originate from a man younger than 45 in good health and CMV-seronegative.

The chain recombines TRBV28 with TRBJ1-1, with TRBD1 matching 7 bases. With 6 bases clipped from V and 5 bases from J, the junction kept 6 bases outside the gene matches. Per germline, CDR1 MDHEN and CDR2 SYDVKM. CDR3 length equals 13 residues. The CDR3 sequence: CASRAGGSTEAFF. The CDR3 bases are TGTGCCAGCAGGGCAGGGGGAAGTACTGAAGCTTTCTTT.

CDR3 DNA: TGTGCCAGCAGTCGTACCCAGGGAGGAGGCGCCGGCTACACCTTC. Encoded protein: CASSRTQGGGAGYTF. This chain connects TRBV6-1 to TRBJ1-2, with D possibly matching TRBD1 (5 bases). The CDR3 runs 15 residues. The germline V and J ends were trimmed by 5 bases and 8 bases, with 21 bases remaining between them. Germline V CDR1 and CDR2: MNHNS, SASEGT.

The V and J genes are TRBV2 and TRBJ1-1; the match to TRBD1 covers 8 bases. The CDR3 consists of 13 residues. Germline loops: CDR1 SNHLY, CDR2 FYNNEI. Trimming at V came to 6 bases and at J to 4 bases, leaving 4 bases not matched to a gene. The CDR3 loop is CASSVQGGTEAFF. The CDR3 bases are TGTGCCAGCAGCGTACAGGGGGGCACTGAAGCTTTCTTT.

The rearrangement uses TRBV5-1 and TRBJ2-1, with 7 nucleotides matching TRBD1. Germline V gene data show CDR1 as SGHRS and CDR2 as YFSETQ. V trimming: 5 bases; J trimming: 9 bases; junction bases outside the gene matches: 8. This CDR3 contains 13 residues. CDR3 amino acids: CASRLGQDAEQFF. CDR3 DNA sequence: TGCGCCAGCAGACTAGGACAGGACGCTGAGCAGTTCTTC.

With respect to this clone: One end of the junction does not line up with germline, which may come from a read error. CDR3 nucleotide sequence: TGTTCCAGCAGCTTAGAGACCCCGGAGACAGCCTTC. This encodes CSSSLETPETAF. The chain uses TRBV7-9 and TRBJ2-7; D might be TRBD1 (5 bases). CDR1 is SEHNR and CDR2 is FQNEAQ in the germline V gene (reference sequence). This CDR3 spans 12 amino acids.

The rearrangement links TRBV30 to TRBJ2-1, with TRBD2 matching 8 bases. The CDR3 loop spans 13 amino acids. CDR1 and CDR2 from the germline V gene are GTSNPN and SVGIG (reference sequence). The J segment lost 3 bases and the V segment lost 5 bases, leaving 3 bases of the junction unmatched. CDR3 nucleotide sequence: TGTGCCTGGGGACTAGCAGTCTACAATGAGCAGTTCTTC. It translates to CAWGLAVYNEQFF. The variable domain in full, completed from reference TRBV30 and TRBJ2-1, reads SQTIHQWPATLVQPVGSPLSLECTVEGTSNPNLYWYRQAAGRGLQLLFYSVGIGQISSEVPQNLSASRPQDRQFILSSKKLLLSDSGFYLCAWGLAVYNEQFFGPGTRLTVL.

The rearrangement uses TRBV4-3 and TRBJ2-7, with 8 nucleotides matching TRBD1. Trimming took 4 bases from V and 5 from J; bases not matched to a gene: 7. Per germline, CDR1 LGHNA and CDR2 YSLEER. This CDR3 is built from 14 residues. The CDR3, as DNA: TGCGCCAGCAGCCCTGGGACAGGACTCCACGAGCAGTACTTC. Its translation is CASSPGTGLHEQYF.

This clone has just a few counts. This chain uses TRBV7-9 with TRBJ2-5, with 8 bases matching TRBD1. The junction had 8 bases not matched to a gene; V was cut back by 3 bases and J by 5 bases. In germline, CDR1 is SEHNR, CDR2 FQNEAQ (reference sequence). The CDR3 spans 15 residues. The CDR3 nucleotides are TGTGCCAGCAGCTTTGGACAGGGAGAGAGGGAGACCCAGTACTTC. It codes for CASSFGQGERETQYF. Combining the CDR3 with reference TRBV7-9 and TRBJ2-5 gives the whole variable domain DTGVSQNPRHKITKRGQNVTFRCDPISEHNRLYWYRQTLGQGPEFLTYFQNEAQLEKSRLLSDRFSAERPKGSFSTLEIQRTEQGDSAMYLCASSFGQGERETQYFGPGTRLLVL.

The chain uses TRBV4-2 and TRBJ2-3, with 8 bases aligning to TRBD2. With 0 bases clipped from V and 0 bases from J, the junction kept 17 bases outside the gene matches. Germline V lookup: CDR1 LGHNA, CDR2 YNFKEQ. The CDR3 is 21 residues long. For the CDR3, the DNA is TGTGCCAGCAGCCAAGATACGCGGGCCGTACTAGCGGCGACTAGCACAGATACGCAGTATTTT. Amino acids: CASSQDTRAVLAATSTDTQYF.

The rearrangement joins TRBV27 to TRBJ2-5, with a weak D call TRBD2 (7 bases). With 5 bases removed from V and 5 bases from J, the gap between germline ends came to 24 bases. Germline assignment: CDR1 MNHEY and CDR2 SMNVEV (reference sequence). The CDR3 length is 17 residues. Here the CDR3 reads CASSLKQGGGWGETQYF. The CDR3 DNA reads as TGTGCCAGCAGTCTAAAACAGGGAGGGGGGTGGGGGGAGACCCAGTACTTC.

The chain employs TRBV29-1 and TRBJ1-2; 10 bases are a match to TRBD1. Per germline, CDR1 SQVTM and CDR2 ANQGSEA. This CDR3 region has 14 residues. Trimming cost V 6 bases and J 1 base; bases outside gene matches: 5. The CDR3 here is CSVADRGFNYGYTF. The DNA of the CDR3 is TGCAGCGTAGCGGACAGGGGGTTTAACTATGGCTACACCTTC.

The chain is built from TRBV4-2 and TRBJ2-1; 14 bases align to TRBD2. The germline CDR1 and CDR2 sequences are LGHNA and YNFKEQ. The CDR3 is 15 amino acids. V dropped 2 bases and J dropped 7; count of bases not matched to a gene: 1. This CDR3 reads CASSQWTSGRNEQFF. CDR3 DNA sequence: TGTGCCAGCAGCCAATGGACTAGCGGGAGGAATGAGCAGTTCTTC.

The chain recombines TRBV4-2 with TRBJ2-7, with D uncertain. Germline V gene lookup returns CDR1 LGHNA and CDR2 YNFKEQ. V dropped 0 bases and J dropped 2 bases, with 11 bases sitting between them. The CDR3 is 15 amino acids. The CDR3 nucleotides read TGTGCCAGCAGCCAAGATCCAGCGCGTGCCTACGAGCAGTACTTC. Translated: CASSQDPARAYEQYF.

This clone turned up a few times. The chain is built from TRBV9 and TRBJ2-1, with TRBD2 identical over 7 bases. Germline CDR1 reads SGDLS; CDR2 reads YYNGEE. V lost 2 bases, J lost 6 bases, and 8 bases stayed unmatched. CDR3 length: 15 amino acids. CDR3 DNA sequence: TGTGCCAGCAGCGTCCGGCGGGAGATAGGCAATGAGCAGTTCTTC. It yields the protein CASSVRREIGNEQFF.

This chain joins TRBV4-1 and TRBJ2-2, with 12 bases that match TRBD2. V was pared by 1 base and J by 1 base, with 10 bases of the junction left unmatched. In germline, CDR1 is MGHRA, CDR2 YSYEKL. CDR3 length equals 20 residues. DNA of the CDR3: TGCGCCAGCAGCCAAGGCCCGAACCCGGGACTAGCGGGGAACACCGGGGAGCTGTTTTTT. Amino acid sequence: CASSQGPNPGLAGNTGELFF.

The gene calls are TRBV5-1 and TRBJ2-1, with a weak D call TRBD1 (6 bases). The CDR3 contains 14 residues. Germline V lookup: CDR1 SGHRS, CDR2 YFSETQ. Trimming removed 2 bases from V and 7 bases from J, with 13 bases in between. Here the CDR3 DNA reads TGCGCCAGCAGCTTTAATATACAGGGTAATGAGCAGTTCTTC. Amino acids: CASSFNIQGNEQFF.

In its sample, this clone was seen once. The V call is TRBV19, the J call TRBJ2-7; 7 nucleotides align to TRBD1. The V gene's germline CDR1 is LNHDA and CDR2 SQIVND (reference sequence). This CDR3 region has 13 residues. J gave up 6 bases and V 7 bases, and 9 bases lay outside the gene matches. CDR3 in amino acids: CASIGTGESEQYF. CDR3 DNA: TGTGCCAGTATCGGAACAGGGGAGAGCGAGCAGTACTTC.

This clone was counted once. The sample contains more than one DNA sequence encoding this CDR3. CDR3 sequence reads: CASSLDRVEKLFF. The CDR3 coding sequence is TGTGCCAGCAGCTTGGACAGGGTGGAAAAACTGTTTTTT. The chain joins TRBV7-9 to TRBJ1-4; 8 positions match TRBD1. The CDR3 length is 13 residues. Germline CDR1 is SEHNR and CDR2 is FQNEAQ (reference sequence). J gave up 8 bases and V 3 bases, and 2 bases lay outside the gene matches.

This CDR3 reads CASSVAGREGYEQYF. The CDR3 coding sequence is TGTGCCAGTAGTGTGGCCGGGAGGGAAGGCTACGAGCAGTACTTC. The V call is TRBV19, the J call TRBJ2-7, with 8 bases lining up with TRBD2. CDR1 is LNHDA and CDR2 is SQIVND in the germline V gene (reference sequence). With V trimmed by 5 bases and J by 3 bases, 9 bases remained unmatched. The CDR3 consists of 15 residues.

The chain has TRBV6-1 and TRBJ1-2, with D possibly TRBD1 on 6 matching bases. CDR3 length: 15 amino acids. Germline CDR1 and CDR2: MNHNS and SASEGT. V lost 5 bases and J lost 2, with 15 bases in between. The CDR3 nucleotides are TGTGCCAGCAGTACCGAGGGGGGGGGAAACTATGGCTACACCTTC. It codes for CASSTEGGGNYGYTF.

The genes are TRBV30 and TRBJ1-5; D gene ambiguous. The germline V and J ends were trimmed by 2 bases and 3 bases, with 8 bases remaining between them. The germline CDR1 and CDR2 sequences are GTSNPN and SVGIG (reference sequence). The CDR3 covers 13 residues. The CDR3 coding sequence is TGTGCCTGGAGTTTGGGCGACAATCAGCCCCAGCATTTT. Its protein is CAWSLGDNQPQHF.

The chain carries TRBV29-1 and TRBJ2-5; 13 nucleotides match TRBD2. Trimming at V came to 0 bases and at J to 5 bases, leaving 6 bases not matched to a gene. Germline V gene lookup returns CDR1 SQVTM and CDR2 ANQGSEA. The CDR3 spans 16 residues. The CDR3 region has the DNA TGCAGCGTTGAAGAAGTAGGACTAGCGGGAGTGGAGACCCAGTACTTC. This translates into CSVEEVGLAGVETQYF.

J is TRBJ2-7 and V is TRBV28; 11 nucleotides agree with TRBD2. The V and J ends lost 7 bases and 4 bases, in that order; junction bases with no gene match: 15. CDR1 and CDR2 from the germline V gene are MDHEN and SYDVKM. CDR3 length: 17 residues. The DNA of the CDR3 is TGTGCCAGCAACAACCCGGCGGGGGCTAGCGGGAGGTACGAGCAGTACTTC. Protein product: CASNNPAGASGRYEQYF.

The chain couples TRBV28 to TRBJ1-2; D ambiguous. CDR3 length: 14 residues. Trimming removed 7 bases at V and 0 bases at J, with 12 bases between. CDR1 is MDHEN, CDR2 SYDVKM, per germline. Written as DNA, the CDR3 is TGTGCCAGCACCTTTCTACGGTCTAACTATGGCTACACCTTC. This encodes CASTFLRSNYGYTF.